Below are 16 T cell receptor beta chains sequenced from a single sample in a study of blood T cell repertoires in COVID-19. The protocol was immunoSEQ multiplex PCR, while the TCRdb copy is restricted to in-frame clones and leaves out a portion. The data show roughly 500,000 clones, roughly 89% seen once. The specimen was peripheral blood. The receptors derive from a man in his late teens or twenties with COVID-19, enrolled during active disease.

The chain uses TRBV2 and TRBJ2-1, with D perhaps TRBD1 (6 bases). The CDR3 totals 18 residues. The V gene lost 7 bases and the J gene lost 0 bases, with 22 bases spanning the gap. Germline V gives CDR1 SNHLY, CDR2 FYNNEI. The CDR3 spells CASTSGTSGTPSYNEQFF. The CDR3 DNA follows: TGTGCCAGCACGTCCGGGACATCCGGAACCCCCTCCTACAATGAGCAGTTCTTC.

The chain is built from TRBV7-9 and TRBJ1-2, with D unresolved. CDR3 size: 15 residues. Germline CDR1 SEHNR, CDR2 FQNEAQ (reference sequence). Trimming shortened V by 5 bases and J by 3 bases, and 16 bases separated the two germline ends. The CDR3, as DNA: TGTGCCAGCAGCCTCTCCCGGGGTAGCGACTATGGCTACACCTTC. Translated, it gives CASSLSRGSDYGYTF.

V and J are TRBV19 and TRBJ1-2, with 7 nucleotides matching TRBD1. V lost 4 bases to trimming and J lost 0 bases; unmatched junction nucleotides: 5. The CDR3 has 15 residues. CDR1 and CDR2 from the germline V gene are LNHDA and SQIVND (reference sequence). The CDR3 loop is CASSRGQRPNYGYTF. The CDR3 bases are TGTGCCAGTAGTAGGGGACAGAGACCTAACTATGGCTACACCTTC.

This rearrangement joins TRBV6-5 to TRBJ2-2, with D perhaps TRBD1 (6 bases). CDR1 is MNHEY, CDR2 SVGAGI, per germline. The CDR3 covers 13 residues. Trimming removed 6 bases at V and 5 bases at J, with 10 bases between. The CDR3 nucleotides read TGTGCCAGCAGGGACAGCAGAACCGGGGAGCTGTTTTTT. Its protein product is CASRDSRTGELFF.

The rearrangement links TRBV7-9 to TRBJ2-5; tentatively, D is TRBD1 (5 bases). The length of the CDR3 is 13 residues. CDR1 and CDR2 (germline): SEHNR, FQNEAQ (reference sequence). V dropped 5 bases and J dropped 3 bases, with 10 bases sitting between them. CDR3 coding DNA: TGTGCCAGCAGCACTCTAGGGGAAGAGACCCAGTACTTC. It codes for CASSTLGEETQYF.

This CDR3 is CASSQTRLIDTGELFF. DNA for the CDR3: TGTGCCAGCAGTCAGACTAGACTTATTGACACCGGGGAGCTGTTTTTT. The rearrangement uses TRBV6-6 and TRBJ2-2; D perhaps matches TRBD2 (6 bases). The CDR3 totals 16 residues. Germline V CDR1 and CDR2: MNHNY, SVGAGI (reference sequence). Deletions cut 5 bases from V and 3 bases from J, with 16 bases between.

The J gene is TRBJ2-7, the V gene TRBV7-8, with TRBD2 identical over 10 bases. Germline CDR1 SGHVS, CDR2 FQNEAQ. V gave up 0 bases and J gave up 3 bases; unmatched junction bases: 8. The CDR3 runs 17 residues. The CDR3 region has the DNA TGTGCCAGCAGCTTAGCTTGGTGGTCTAGCGGGAGCTACGAGCAGTACTTC. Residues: CASSLAWWSSGSYEQYF. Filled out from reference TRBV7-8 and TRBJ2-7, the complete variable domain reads GAGVSQSPRYKVAKRGQDVALRCDPISGHVSLFWYQQALGQGPEFLTYFQNEAQLDKSGLPSDRFFAERPEGSVSTLKIQRTQQEDSAVYLCASSLAWWSSGSYEQYFGPGTRLTVT.

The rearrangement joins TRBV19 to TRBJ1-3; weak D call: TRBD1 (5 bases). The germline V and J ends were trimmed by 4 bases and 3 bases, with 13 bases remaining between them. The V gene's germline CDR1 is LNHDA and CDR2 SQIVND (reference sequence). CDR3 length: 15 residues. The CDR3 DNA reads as TGTGCCAGTAGTACCCCGACAGTTTATGGAAACACCATATATTTT. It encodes CASSTPTVYGNTIYF.

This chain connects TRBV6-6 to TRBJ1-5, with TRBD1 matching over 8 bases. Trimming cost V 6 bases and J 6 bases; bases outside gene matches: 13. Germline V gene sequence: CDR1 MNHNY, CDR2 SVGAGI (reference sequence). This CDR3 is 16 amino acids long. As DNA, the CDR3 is TGTGCCAGCAGCTTCATCGACAGGGGATTGAGTCAGCCCCAGCATTTT. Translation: CASSFIDRGLSQPQHF.

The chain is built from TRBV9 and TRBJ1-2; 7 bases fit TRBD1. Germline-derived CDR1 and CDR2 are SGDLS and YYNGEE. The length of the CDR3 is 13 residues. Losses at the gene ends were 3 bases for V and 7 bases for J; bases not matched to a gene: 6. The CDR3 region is CASSGRQGLGYTF. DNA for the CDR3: TGTGCCAGCAGCGGACGACAGGGACTTGGCTACACCTTC.

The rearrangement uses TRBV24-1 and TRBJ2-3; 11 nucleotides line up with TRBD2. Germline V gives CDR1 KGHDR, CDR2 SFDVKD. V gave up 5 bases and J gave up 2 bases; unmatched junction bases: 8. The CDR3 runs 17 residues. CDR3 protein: CATSGFRLAGTTDTQYF. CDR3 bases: TGTGCCACCAGTGGTTTTCGACTAGCGGGGACCACAGATACGCAGTATTTT.

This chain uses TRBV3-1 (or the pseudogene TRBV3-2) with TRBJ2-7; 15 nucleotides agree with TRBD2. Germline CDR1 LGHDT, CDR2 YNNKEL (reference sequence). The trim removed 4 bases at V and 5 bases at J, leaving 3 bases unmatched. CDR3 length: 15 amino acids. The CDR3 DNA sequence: TGTGCCAGCAGCCGGACTAGCGGGGGGGGCCACGAGCAGTACTTC. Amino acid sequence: CASSRTSGGGHEQYF.

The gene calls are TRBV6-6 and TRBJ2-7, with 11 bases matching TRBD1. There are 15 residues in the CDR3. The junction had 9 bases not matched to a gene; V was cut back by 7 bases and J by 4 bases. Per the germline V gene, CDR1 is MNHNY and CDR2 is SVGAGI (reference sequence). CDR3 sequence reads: CASTSPGQGAYEQYF. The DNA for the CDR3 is TGTGCCAGCACCTCCCCCGGACAGGGGGCTTACGAGCAGTACTTC.

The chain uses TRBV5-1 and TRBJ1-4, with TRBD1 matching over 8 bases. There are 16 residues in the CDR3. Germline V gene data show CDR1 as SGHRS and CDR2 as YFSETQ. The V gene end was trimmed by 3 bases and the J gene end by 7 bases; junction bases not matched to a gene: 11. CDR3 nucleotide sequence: TGCGCCAGCAGCTCGTACCCGGGACAGGTGCGTGAAAAACTGTTTTTT. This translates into CASSSYPGQVREKLFF.

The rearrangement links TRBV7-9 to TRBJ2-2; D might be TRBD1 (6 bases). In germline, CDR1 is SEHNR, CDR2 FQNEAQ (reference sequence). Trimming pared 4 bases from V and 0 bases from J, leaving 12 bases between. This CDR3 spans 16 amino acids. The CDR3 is CASSSQGPTNTGELFF. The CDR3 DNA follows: TGTGCCAGCAGCTCTCAGGGGCCCACGAACACCGGGGAGCTGTTTTTT.

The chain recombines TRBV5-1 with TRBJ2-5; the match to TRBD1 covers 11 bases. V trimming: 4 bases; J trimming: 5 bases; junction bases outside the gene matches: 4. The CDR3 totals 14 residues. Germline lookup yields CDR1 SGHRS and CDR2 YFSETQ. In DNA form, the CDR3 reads TGCGCCAGCAGCGTGGGACAGGGGGTCGAGACCCAGTACTTC. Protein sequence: CASSVGQGVETQYF.